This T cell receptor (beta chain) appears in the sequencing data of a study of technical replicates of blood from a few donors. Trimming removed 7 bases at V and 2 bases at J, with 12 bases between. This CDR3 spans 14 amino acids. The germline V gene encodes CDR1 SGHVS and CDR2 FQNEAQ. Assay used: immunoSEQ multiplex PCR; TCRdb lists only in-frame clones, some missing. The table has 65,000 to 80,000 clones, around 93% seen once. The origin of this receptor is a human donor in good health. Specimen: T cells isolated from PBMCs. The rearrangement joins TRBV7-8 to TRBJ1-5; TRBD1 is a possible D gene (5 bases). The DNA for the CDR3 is TGTGCCAGCACCCGCGGGGGGGGCAATCAGCCCCAGCATTTT. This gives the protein CASTRGGGNQPQHF.